Each of the 20 T cell receptor beta chains below was sequenced from the same sample in a study of cytomegalovirus exposure and HLA in healthy donors. This PCR relied on a set of 60 Vbeta primers and 13 Jbeta primers. Profiling relied on immunoSEQ multiplex PCR, and the TCRdb table lists in-frame clones only, not all of them. Of about 190,000 clones in the sample, approximately 70% were seen once. Sequenced input: PBMCs. The receptors were gathered from a woman aged 25 to 45 in good health and CMV-seropositive.

This clone occurred a few times. The CDR3 is CSVLEGGYTEAFF. Here the CDR3 DNA reads TGCAGCGTTTTAGAAGGGGGCTACACTGAAGCTTTCTTT. The chain couples TRBV29-1 to TRBJ1-1; 7 bases match TRBD1. The V gene's germline CDR1 is SQVTM and CDR2 ANQGSEA. CDR3 length: 13 residues. V gave up 5 bases and J gave up 3 bases; unmatched junction bases: 6.

This clone was detected a few times. The chain combines TRBV4-1 with TRBJ2-7; 9 positions agree with TRBD1. CDR3 length equals 14 residues. The junction had 2 bases not matched to a gene; V was cut back by 3 bases and J by 2 bases. CDR1 and CDR2 from the germline V gene are MGHRA and YSYEKL. The CDR3 DNA reads TGCGCCAGCAGCCAGGGGACAGGGACCTACGAGCAGTACTTC. It yields the protein CASSQGTGTYEQYF.

V gene TRBV6-4 combines with J gene TRBJ2-1; TRBD2 aligns across 11 bases. The J segment lost 7 bases and the V segment lost 3 bases, leaving 2 bases of the junction unmatched. This CDR3 has 14 residues. Per germline, CDR1 MRHNA and CDR2 SNTAGT. CDR3 nucleotides: TGTGCCAGCAGTGAAACTAGCGGGAGTAATGAGCAGTTCTTC. Its translation is CASSETSGSNEQFF.

This sequence joins TRBV6-6 and TRBJ1-5; 8 bases agree with TRBD1. Germline assignment: CDR1 MNHNY and CDR2 SVGAGI (reference sequence). The ends lost 8 bases at V and 6 bases at J; junction bases unmatched: 9. The CDR3 has 14 residues. The CDR3 bases are TGTGCCAGCTCGCTTGGACAGGGAGTTCAGCCCCAGCATTTT. Amino acids: CASSLGQGVQPQHF.

V is TRBV27 and J is TRBJ2-1; D perhaps matches TRBD2 (6 bases). V was clipped by 6 bases and J by 2 bases, with 17 bases between them. The length of the CDR3 is 16 residues. The V gene's germline CDR1 is MNHEY and CDR2 SMNVEV (reference sequence). Written as DNA, the CDR3 is TGTGCCAGCAGGACGAGCCCGGGAGCCACCTACAATGAGCAGTTCTTC. Encoded protein: CASRTSPGATYNEQFF.

The chain has TRBV28 and TRBJ1-1, with TRBD1 as a possible D gene (6 bases). There are 17 residues in the CDR3. Germline V gives CDR1 MDHEN, CDR2 SYDVKM. The CDR3 sequence is CATQHPRGGGMNTEAFF. Here the CDR3 DNA reads TGTGCTACCCAACACCCGAGGGGGGGCGGGATGAACACTGAAGCTTTCTTT. The variable domain in full, completed from reference TRBV28 and TRBJ1-1, reads DVKVTQSSRYLVKRTGEKVFLECVQDMDHENMFWYRQDPGLGLRLIYFSYDVKMKEKGDIPEGYSVSREKKERFSLILESASTNQTSMYLCATQHPRGGGMNTEAFFGQGTRLTVV.

The chain is built from TRBV4-1 and TRBJ2-7, with 11 bases aligning to TRBD1. The CDR3 spans 16 residues. V was pared by 1 base and J by 7 bases, with 9 bases of the junction left unmatched. Per the germline V gene, CDR1 is MGHRA and CDR2 is YSYEKL. For the CDR3, the DNA is TGCGCCAGCAGCCAAGCCCGGACAGGGGGCTTTGGGGAGCAGTACTTC. Amino acids: CASSQARTGGFGEQYF.

Turning to this clone: The same CDR3 can be traced to other DNA sequences in this sample. The chain uses TRBV5-4 and TRBJ1-1; 8 bases align to TRBD1. The V gene's germline CDR1 is SGHNT and CDR2 YYREEE (reference sequence). The CDR3 sequence is 14 residues long. V was pared by 0 bases and J by 5 bases, with 3 bases of the junction left unmatched. CDR3 sequence reads: CASSLGQGRTEAFF. As DNA, the CDR3 is TGTGCCAGCAGCTTGGGACAGGGGAGAACTGAAGCTTTCTTT.

This chain links TRBV5-4 with TRBJ2-2; D is ambiguous. Per germline, CDR1 SGHNT and CDR2 YYREEE (reference sequence). There are 15 residues in the CDR3. Trimming removed 0 bases at V and 3 bases at J, with 9 bases between. In DNA, the CDR3 is TGTGCCAGCAGCTTGGAGTTGGGCGACACCGGGGAGCTGTTTTTT. Residues: CASSLELGDTGELFF.

The chain combines TRBV27 with TRBJ2-1; no reliable D call. The CDR3 loop spans 14 amino acids. The germline V gene has CDR1 MNHEY and CDR2 SMNVEV (reference sequence). The V end lost 5 bases, the J end lost 7 bases, and 15 bases lay between the germline ends. This CDR3 reads CASSRADSRNEQFF. CDR3 nucleotide sequence: TGTGCCAGCAGTCGAGCAGACTCTCGGAATGAGCAGTTCTTC.

The chain carries TRBV29-1 and TRBJ2-7, with 8 bases fitting TRBD2. The ends lost 4 bases at V and 4 bases at J; junction bases unmatched: 9. Per the germline V gene, CDR1 is SQVTM and CDR2 is ANQGSEA. The CDR3 covers 14 residues. CDR3 coding DNA: TGCAGCGTTGGCGGGAGGATTGGTATTTACGAGCAGTACTTC. This translates into CSVGGRIGIYEQYF.

CDR3 loop: CASSPQGNMNTEAFF. The CDR3 coding sequence is TGTGCCAGCTCACCGCAGGGGAACATGAACACTGAAGCTTTCTTT. The V gene is TRBV18, the J gene TRBJ1-1; TRBD1 might be the D (6 bases). This CDR3 contains 15 residues. V gave up 3 bases and J gave up 0 bases, with 11 bases separating them. CDR1 and CDR2 from the germline V gene are KGHSH and LQKENI.

The CDR3 protein is CSASDGDGYTF. CDR3 in DNA: TGCAGTGCTAGTGACGGGGATGGCTACACCTTC. The chain couples TRBV20-1 to TRBJ1-2; D is unclear. The CDR3 has 11 residues. Between the trimmed V and J ends, which lost 3 bases and 6 bases, there was a span of 8 bases. The germline CDR1 and CDR2 sequences are DFQATT and SNEGSKA (reference sequence).

The V gene is TRBV10-1, the J gene TRBJ2-7, with a weak D call TRBD1 (6 bases). The CDR3 has 14 amino acids. Germline lookup yields CDR1 WNHNN and CDR2 SYGVQD (reference sequence). Trimming shortened V by 3 bases and J by 3 bases, and 12 bases separated the two germline ends. The CDR3 loop is CASSERGHLYEQYF. In DNA form, the CDR3 reads TGCGCCAGCAGTGAAAGGGGACATCTCTACGAGCAGTACTTC.

This clone was detected only once. This chain uses TRBV5-6 with TRBJ2-7; D perhaps matches TRBD2 (6 bases). V lost 4 bases, J lost 3 bases, and 17 bases lay in between. Germline V gene lookup returns CDR1 SGHDT and CDR2 YYEEEE. The CDR3 is 15 residues long. In nucleotides, the CDR3 is TGTGCCAGCAGCCTGGCCGGGACTGCCTTCTACGAGCAGTACTTC. It translates to CASSLAGTAFYEQYF.

The rearrangement joins TRBV5-4 to TRBJ1-2; no clear D gene. Germline V gives CDR1 SGHNT, CDR2 YYREEE (reference sequence). CDR3 length equals 12 residues. V lost 2 bases and J 8 bases, leaving 10 bases between the germline ends. CDR3 bases: TGTGCCAGCAGCTTATCGGGAGACGGCTACACCTTC. Protein: CASSLSGDGYTF. Full variable domain (rest looked up from reference TRBV5-4 and TRBJ1-2): ETGVTQSPTHLIKTRGQQVTLRCSSQSGHNTVSWYQQALGQGPQFIFQYYREEENGRGNFPPRFSGLQFPNYSSELNVNALELDDSALYLCASSLSGDGYTFGSGTRLTVV.

The chain has TRBV5-1 and TRBJ2-3, with TRBD2 matching over 7 bases. The CDR3 extends over 16 amino acids. The germline CDR1 and CDR2 sequences are SGHRS and YFSETQ. The J segment lost 0 bases and the V segment lost 4 bases, leaving 8 bases of the junction unmatched. CDR3 protein: CASSPRASGSTDTQYF. In nucleotides, the CDR3 is TGCGCCAGCAGCCCCCGGGCTAGCGGTAGCACAGATACGCAGTATTTT.

V and J are TRBV6-5 and TRBJ1-1, with 9 bases lining up with TRBD1. Germline V gene sequence: CDR1 MNHEY, CDR2 SVGAGI. This CDR3 has 15 residues. The V and J ends lost 6 bases and 13 bases, in that order; junction bases with no gene match: 18. The CDR3 DNA reads as TGTGCCAGCAGCCGACTCCAACCGGGACAGGGAGTAGGTTTCTTT. Translated: CASSRLQPGQGVGFF.

The V call is TRBV7-9, the J call TRBJ1-4; TRBD1 matches at 7 bases. Germline V gene data show CDR1 as SEHNR and CDR2 as FQNEAQ (reference sequence). The CDR3 loop spans 16 amino acids. The J segment lost 6 bases and the V segment lost 5 bases, leaving 12 bases of the junction unmatched. Here the CDR3 reads CASSDPTGAVDEKLFF. CDR3 sequence (DNA): TGTGCCAGCAGCGACCCTACAGGGGCGGTTGATGAAAAACTGTTTTTT.

This clone was counted once. The V gene is TRBV10-1, the J gene TRBJ2-7, with 10 bases that match TRBD2. Germline lookup yields CDR1 WNHNN and CDR2 SYGVQD (reference sequence). J lost 4 bases, V lost 7 bases, and 7 bases had no gene match. This CDR3 has 14 amino acids. CDR3 DNA: TGCGCCAGCAATACCGGGACTAGCGAATACGAGCAGTACTTC. Translated: CASNTGTSEYEQYF.